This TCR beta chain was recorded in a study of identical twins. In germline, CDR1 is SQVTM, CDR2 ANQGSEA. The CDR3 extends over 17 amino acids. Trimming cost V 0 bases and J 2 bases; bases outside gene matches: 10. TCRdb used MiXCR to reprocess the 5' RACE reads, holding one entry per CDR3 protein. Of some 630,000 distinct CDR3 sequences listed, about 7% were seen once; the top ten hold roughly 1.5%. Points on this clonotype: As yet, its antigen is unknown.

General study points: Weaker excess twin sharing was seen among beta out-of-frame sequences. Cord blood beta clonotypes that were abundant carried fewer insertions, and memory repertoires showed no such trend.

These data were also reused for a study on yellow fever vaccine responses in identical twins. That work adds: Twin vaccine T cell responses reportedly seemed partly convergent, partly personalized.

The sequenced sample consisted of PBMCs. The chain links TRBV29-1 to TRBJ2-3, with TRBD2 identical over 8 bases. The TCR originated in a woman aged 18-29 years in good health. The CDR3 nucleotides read TGCAGCGTTGAAGATTTACCGGGGGGGCCGCTCACAGATACGCAGTATTTT. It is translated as CSVEDLPGGPLTDTQYF.